This TCR beta chain was obtained from a study of T cell repertoires in cytomegalovirus infection. TCRdb recomputed calls from the reads with MiXCR, one row per CDR3 protein. In the table there are about 130,000 distinct CDR3 sequences, roughly a quarter of which are singletons. V was pared by 5 bases and J by 6 bases, with 9 bases of the junction left unmatched. Germline V gene sequence: CDR1 SGHTA, CDR2 FQGNSA. The CDR3 loop spans 15 amino acids. General study points: Individuals carrying CMV plus the relevant HLA were identified by cumulative frequency of public TCR beta families.

This clonotype was seen many times. The antigen is not known. The sequenced sample consisted of PBMCs, sequenced either directly or after in vitro stimulation (not recorded which). The chain couples TRBV7-2 to TRBJ2-1, with 8 bases identical to TRBD2. The receptor was isolated from a human donor in good health (CMV status not recorded). Some clones in this sample may be carry-over from other donors' samples. CDR3 protein: CASSPRGGRPNEQFF. For the CDR3, the DNA is TGTGCCAGCAGCCCCCGCGGGGGGCGACCCAATGAGCAGTTCTTC.